The rows below give T cell receptor beta chains drawn from one sample of a study of T cell repertoires in cytomegalovirus infection. MiXCR was run by TCRdb on the reads, yielding one entry per CDR3 protein. The sample includes 120,000 to 150,000 distinct CDR3 sequences, about 6.3% of them seen just once. Sequenced: PBMCs. These receptors were taken from a human donor in good health (CMV status not recorded). Some clones in this sample may be carry-over from other donors' samples. CDR3s include the opening cysteine and the closing phenylalanine or tryptophan. The order of the fields is clone size, CDR3 length, V gene, J gene, D gene, CDR3 protein, CDR3 DNA. A D gene is named only where the DNA matches it firmly. Some rows mark clone size as missing; the rest say once, few, many or name a class of expanded clone.

-	15	TRBV6-6	TRBJ2-7	-	CASSMGGTPPYEQYF	TGTGCCAGCAGTATGGGTGGGACACCACCTTACGAGCAGTACTTC
many	14	TRBV7-2	TRBJ2-3	TRBD1	CASSSQGATDTQYF	TGTGCCAGCAGCTCGCAGGGGGCAACAGATACGCAGTATTTT
many	12	TRBV10-3	TRBJ2-3	-	CAIRGGTDTQYF	TGTGCCATCAGGGGGGGCACAGATACGCAGTATTTT
many	14	TRBV7-2	TRBJ2-7	-	CASSLGPYSYEQYF	TGTGCCAGCAGCTTAGGCCCGTACTCCTACGAGCAGTACTTC
many	17	TRBV12-3/TRBV12-4	TRBJ2-1	TRBD2	CASNLGLAGGRYNEQFF	TGTGCCAGCAACCTGGGACTAGCGGGGGGACGTTACAATGAGCAGTTCTTC
many	15	TRBV7-2	TRBJ1-3	-	CASSPSVNSGNTIYF	TGTGCCAGCAGCCCGTCGGTGAACTCTGGAAACACCATATATTTT
-	15	TRBV10-3	TRBJ2-7	-	CAISEWQGPVYEQYF	TGTGCCATCAGTGAATGGCAGGGTCCGGTCTACGAGCAGTACTTC
many	16	TRBV5-4	TRBJ2-1	-	CASSLTLSRGYNEQFF	TGTGCCAGCAGCTTGACCTTATCCCGGGGATACAATGAGCAGTTCTTC
-	14	TRBV6-6	TRBJ1-1	TRBD1	CASSYFEGAPITFF	TGTGCCAGCAGTTACTTCGAGGGGGCTCCGATAACTTTCTTT
many	17	TRBV25-1	TRBJ1-6	-	CASSDSPSGRGNLALHF	TGTGCCAGCAGTGACTCCCCCTCTGGTCGGGGGAATTTGGCCCTCCACTTT
-	16	TRBV6-6	TRBJ2-2	TRBD2	CASKGSGGRNTGELFF	TGTGCCAGCAAGGGTAGCGGGGGGCGGAACACCGGGGAGCTGTTTTTT
few	16	TRBV2	TRBJ2-5	TRBD2	CASSGSGGQLGETQYF	TGTGCCAGCAGTGGTAGCGGGGGACAATTGGGGGAGACCCAGTACTTC
many	14	TRBV7-2	TRBJ1-2	-	CASSLAGAREGYTF	TGTGCCAGCAGCTTAGCGGGGGCGAGGGAAGGCTACACCTTC
many	15	TRBV5-6	TRBJ1-6	-	CASSSGQSPDSPLHF	TGTGCCAGCAGCTCCGGACAGTCCCCGGATTCACCCCTCCACTTT
many	14	TRBV28	TRBJ1-2	-	CASSMDLTNYGYTF	TGTGCCAGCAGTATGGACCTGACTAACTATGGCTACACCTTC
many	12	TRBV5-6	TRBJ1-1	-	CASSVGSREAFF	TGTGCCAGCAGCGTTGGATCCCGCGAAGCTTTCTTT
-	15	TRBV19	TRBJ1-2	-	CASSMAQGTSYGYTF	TGTGCCAGTAGTATGGCCCAGGGGACCAGCTACGGCTACACCTTC
many	19	TRBV23-1	TRBJ2-3	TRBD1	CASPPTADREREGTDTQYF	TGCGCCAGTCCCCCCACGGCGGACAGGGAGAGAGAGGGCACAGATACGCAGTATTTT
-	15	TRBV20-1	TRBJ2-5	-	CSARAGRGDQETQYF	TGCAGTGCTAGAGCGGGCAGGGGAGACCAAGAGACCCAGTACTTC
many	13	TRBV18	TRBJ2-5	-	CASSPQGVETQYF	TGTGCCAGCTCACCACAAGGGGTAGAGACCCAGTACTTC
-	12	TRBV29-1	TRBJ2-5	-	CSSVGIQETQYF	TGCAGCTCCGTAGGGATCCAAGAGACCCAGTACTTC
few	17	TRBV18	TRBJ2-1	TRBD2	CASSPTSGGGTYNEQFF	TGTGCCAGCTCACCAACTAGCGGGGGAGGAACCTACAATGAGCAGTTCTTC
many	18	TRBV20-1	TRBJ1-2	TRBD1	CSAPIKGTGGWGNYGYTF	TGCAGTGCTCCTATCAAGGGGACAGGGGGTTGGGGTAACTATGGCTACACCTTC
many	14	TRBV2	TRBJ2-1	TRBD2	CASSGTRGYNEQFF	TGTGCCAGCAGCGGGACTAGGGGATACAATGAGCAGTTCTTC
few	16	TRBV7-9	TRBJ2-5	TRBD2	CASTPGGGGVRETQYF	TGTGCCAGCACCCCAGGAGGCGGGGGTGTTCGAGAGACCCAGTACTTC
many	15	TRBV7-2	TRBJ2-5	TRBD2	CASSLLTSGGRDQYF	TGTGCCAGCAGCTTATTGACTAGCGGGGGCCGGGACCAGTACTTC
many	10	TRBV29-1	TRBJ2-5	TRBD2	CSAGGETQYF	TGCAGCGCCGGGGGGGAGACCCAGTACTTC
many	15	TRBV19	TRBJ2-5	TRBD1	CASSERQGSRETQYF	TGTGCCAGTAGTGAGCGACAGGGGTCACGCGAGACCCAGTACTTC
many	15	TRBV10-3	TRBJ1-2	-	CAISEPHGGRNGYTF	TGTGCCATCAGTGAGCCCCACGGGGGGCGGAACGGCTACACCTTC
-	16	TRBV20-1	TRBJ1-1	-	CSARDFWKDLNTEAFF	TGCAGTGCTAGAGATTTTTGGAAGGATTTGAACACTGAAGCTTTCTTT
few	14	TRBV5-1	TRBJ2-1	-	CASSLDLALNEQFF	TGCGCCAGCAGCTTGGACCTTGCGCTCAATGAGCAGTTCTTC
many	16	TRBV12-3/TRBV12-4	TRBJ2-2	TRBD2	CASRTSREGFTGELFF	TGTGCCAGCAGAACAAGTCGGGAGGGTTTCACCGGGGAGCTGTTTTTT
few	12	TRBV20-1	TRBJ2-1	TRBD1	CSADRDGDEQFF	TGCAGTGCTGACAGGGATGGAGATGAGCAGTTCTTC
many	16	TRBV27	TRBJ2-7	-	CASSPPGRIRSYEQYF	TGTGCCAGCAGTCCCCCGGGGAGGATACGCTCCTACGAGCAGTACTTC
-	13	TRBV7-3	TRBJ2-2	-	CASSPSPGRELFF	TGTGCCAGCAGCCCGAGCCCGGGCAGGGAGCTGTTTTTT
many	14	TRBV7-3	TRBJ1-1	-	CASRAGTENTEAFF	TGTGCCAGCAGAGCCGGGACGGAGAACACTGAAGCTTTCTTT
few	14	TRBV12-3/TRBV12-4	TRBJ2-7	-	CASSRDTNSYEQYF	TGTGCCAGCTCCCGGGACACCAACTCCTACGAGCAGTACTTC
many	13	TRBV7-2	TRBJ1-2	-	CASSPGVHYGYTF	TGTGCCAGCAGCCCGGGGGTACACTATGGCTACACCTTC
many	14	TRBV7-2	TRBJ1-2	TRBD1	CASSLGQGARGYTF	TGTGCCAGCAGCTTGGGACAGGGGGCGCGAGGCTACACCTTC
many	14	TRBV19	TRBJ2-2	-	CASSISTHTGELFF	TGTGCCAGTAGTATATCCACACACACCGGGGAGCTGTTTTTT
-	17	TRBV28	TRBJ2-1	-	CASSYPKTGSSYNEQFF	TGTGCCAGCAGTTACCCTAAGACGGGGAGCTCCTACAATGAGCAGTTCTTC
-	14	TRBV29-1	TRBJ2-1	-	CSVEEGFVQQGETF	TGCAGCGTTGAAGAAGGCTTTGTGCAGCAGGGAGAGACCTTC
many	19	TRBV15	TRBJ2-2	TRBD2	CATSGPGTSGGANTGELFF	TGTGCCACCAGCGGTCCCGGGACTAGCGGGGGGGCGAACACCGGGGAGCTGTTTTTT
-	14	TRBV28	TRBJ1-2	-	CATQIGGARNGYTF	TGTGCCACCCAAATTGGAGGGGCACGTAATGGCTACACCTTC
many	11	TRBV29-1	TRBJ1-1	-	CSVDMNTEAFF	TGCAGCGTCGACATGAACACTGAAGCTTTCTTT
few	17	TRBV7-2	TRBJ2-3	-	CASSSRPWGEGTDTQYF	TGTGCCAGCAGCTCACGTCCATGGGGAGAGGGCACAGATACGCAGTATTTT
many	15	TRBV5-1	TRBJ1-5	-	CASSLAPGSNQPQHF	TGCGCCAGCAGCTTGGCCCCCGGGAGCAATCAGCCCCAGCATTTT
-	14	TRBV19	TRBJ1-5	-	CASRRRRSNQPQHF	TGTGCCAGTAGGCGCCGGAGGAGTAATCAGCCCCAGCATTTT
many	14	TRBV6-2/TRBV6-3	TRBJ1-1	TRBD1	CASIRDRGVTEAFF	TGTGCCAGCATCCGGGACAGGGGGGTCACTGAAGCTTTCTTT
-	17	TRBV6-2/TRBV6-3	TRBJ2-4	TRBD1	CASSRTRGTGYENIQYF	TGTGCCAGCAGTCGAACTCGCGGGACAGGGTACGAAAACATTCAGTACTTC
few	11	TRBV29-1	TRBJ1-2	TRBD1	CSVGTGEGYTF	TGCAGCGTTGGGACAGGGGAAGGCTACACCTTC
-	14	TRBV9	TRBJ2-3	-	CASSGIPSTDTQYF	TGTGCCAGCAGCGGAATTCCTAGCACAGATACGCAGTATTTT
many	16	TRBV2	TRBJ1-5	-	CASSGGSEYSNQPQHF	TGTGCCAGCAGTGGAGGGTCAGAATATAGCAATCAGCCCCAGCATTTT
many	16	TRBV4-1	TRBJ1-2	-	CASSLTSGDPNYGYTF	TGCGCCAGCAGCCTTACCTCAGGGGATCCTAACTATGGCTACACCTTC
many	15	TRBV7-2	TRBJ1-2	-	CASSLSRDPNYGYTF	TGTGCCAGCAGCTTATCCCGGGACCCTAACTATGGCTACACCTTC
few	16	TRBV20-1	TRBJ2-1	TRBD1	CSAGSPETGKRNEQFF	TGCAGTGCTGGTTCCCCGGAGACAGGGAAGCGGAATGAGCAGTTCTTC
many	15	TRBV12-3/TRBV12-4	TRBJ2-7	TRBD1	CASSSYRQGGDEQYF	TGTGCCAGCAGTTCATACAGACAGGGGGGCGACGAGCAGTACTTC
many	14	TRBV7-2	TRBJ2-4	TRBD2	CASSLLAGLNIQYF	TGTGCCAGCAGCTTACTAGCGGGGTTAAACATTCAGTACTTC
many	14	TRBV20-1	TRBJ2-7	TRBD2	CSASSGDFSYEQYF	TGCAGTGCTTCTAGCGGGGACTTCTCCTACGAGCAGTACTTC
-	16	TRBV7-9	TRBJ1-5	-	CASSLGGPGDNQPQHF	TGTGCCAGCAGCTTAGGGGGCCCGGGGGACAATCAGCCCCAGCATTTT